This note documents a single TCR beta chain sequence. Antigen unknown. The source of the sample is a study of T cell responses to AZD1222 COVID-19 vaccine. Overall study findings and caveats: Baseline serology detected seropositivity in only a handful of AZD1222 recipients. Among the donors, most were white British and more were female, and clonal diversity was possibly underestimated.

Trimming shortened V by 0 bases and J by 4 bases, and 12 bases separated the two germline ends. The CDR3 spans 15 residues. Per germline, CDR1 MNHEY and CDR2 SVGAGI. Sequencing used immunoSEQ multiplex PCR; TCRdb keeps in-frame clones, though not all of them. The sample shows 70,000 to 95,000 clones, about 82% of them seen only once. This sequence was found in an adult who received the AZD1222 COVID-19 vaccine. This sample comprised peripheral blood, obtained 28 days after the second AZD1222 dose. The chain has TRBV6-5 and TRBJ2-5; perhaps TRBD2 as D (6 bases). The CDR3 reads CASSYSFGGRETQYF. In nucleotides, the CDR3 is TGTGCCAGCAGTTACTCGTTCGGGGGTCGAGAGACCCAGTACTTC.